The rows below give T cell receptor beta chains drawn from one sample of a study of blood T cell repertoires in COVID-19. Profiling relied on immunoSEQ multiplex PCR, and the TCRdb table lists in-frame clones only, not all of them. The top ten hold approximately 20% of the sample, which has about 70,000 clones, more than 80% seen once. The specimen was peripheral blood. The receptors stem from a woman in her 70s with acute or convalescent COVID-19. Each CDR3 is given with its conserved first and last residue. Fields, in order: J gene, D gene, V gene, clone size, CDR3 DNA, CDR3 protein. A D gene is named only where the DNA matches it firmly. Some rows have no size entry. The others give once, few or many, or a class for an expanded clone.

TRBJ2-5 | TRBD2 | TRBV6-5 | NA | TGTGCCAGCAGTTATAGCGGGAGTTACGAGACCCAGTACTTC | CASSYSGSYETQYF
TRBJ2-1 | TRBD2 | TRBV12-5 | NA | TGTGCTAGTACTAGCGACTACAATGAGCAGTTCTTC | CASTSDYNEQFF
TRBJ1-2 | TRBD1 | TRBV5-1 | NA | TGCGCCAGCAGCTCCTTGGCAACAGGGGGCCACTATGGCTACACCTTC | CASSSLATGGHYGYTF
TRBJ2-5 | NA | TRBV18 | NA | TGTGCCAGCTCACCAGGAAGGGGCGCGATCCAAGAGACCCAGTACTTC | CASSPGRGAIQETQYF
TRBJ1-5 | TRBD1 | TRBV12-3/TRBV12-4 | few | TGTGCCAGCCGTGACAGGGCCCTAGGGCCCCAGCATTTT | CASRDRALGPQHF
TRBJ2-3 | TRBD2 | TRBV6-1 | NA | TGTGCCAGCAGTGAACCCGTAGCGGGAGGGCAGGGCACAGATACGCAGTATTTT | CASSEPVAGGQGTDTQYF
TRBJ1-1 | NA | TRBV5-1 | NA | TGCGCCAGCAGCTTGGTCGTCCAGGGTGAAGCTTTCTTT | CASSLVVQGEAFF
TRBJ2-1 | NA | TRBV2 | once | TGTGCCAGCAGGATGACAATTGAGCAGTTCTTC | CASRMTIEQFF
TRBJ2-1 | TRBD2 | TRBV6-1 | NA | TGTGCCAGCAGTGGGACAGGGGTTACTAGCGGGAGGAATGAGCAGTTCTTC | CASSGTGVTSGRNEQFF
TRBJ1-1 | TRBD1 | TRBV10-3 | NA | TGTGCCATCAGTGAGCGAAGCCAGGGGGACACTGAAGCTTTCTTT | CAISERSQGDTEAFF
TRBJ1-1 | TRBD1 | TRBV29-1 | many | TGCAGCGTTGGGGGGACAGCGGCTGAAGCTTTCTTT | CSVGGTAAEAFF
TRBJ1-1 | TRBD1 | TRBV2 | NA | TGTGCCAGCAGGACAGGGTTTGAAGCTTTCTTT | CASRTGFEAFF
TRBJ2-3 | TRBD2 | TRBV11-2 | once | TGTGCCACTAGCGGGAACACAGATACGCAGTATTTT | CATSGNTDTQYF
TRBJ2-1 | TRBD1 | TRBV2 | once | TGTGCCGGTAGCGACAGGGGGCCGGTCGATGAGCAGTTCTTC | CAGSDRGPVDEQFF
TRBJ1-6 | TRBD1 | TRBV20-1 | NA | TGCAGTGCTTGGGGCACAGGGGAGCTCCACTTT | CSAWGTGELHF
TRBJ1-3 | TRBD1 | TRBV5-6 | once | TGTGCCAGCAGGGGGACCGGGACAGGGGGAAACACCATATATTTT | CASRGTGTGGNTIYF
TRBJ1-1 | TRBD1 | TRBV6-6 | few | TGTGCCAGCAGTGACTTGACAGGGGGCAACACTGAAGCTTTCTTT | CASSDLTGGNTEAFF
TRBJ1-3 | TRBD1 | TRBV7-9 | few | TGTGCCAGCAGCTCGGGACAGTTGCGCAACACCATATATTTT | CASSSGQLRNTIYF
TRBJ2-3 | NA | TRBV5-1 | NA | TGCGCCAGCAGCTTACCCATGGCCCACCCAGATACGCAGTATTTT | CASSLPMAHPDTQYF
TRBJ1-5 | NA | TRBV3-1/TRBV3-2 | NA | TGTGCCAGCAGCCAAGGGGGGGGCAATCAGCCCCAGCATTTT | CASSQGGGNQPQHF
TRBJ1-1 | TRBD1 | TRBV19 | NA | TGTGCCAGTAGTCGCCGGGACAGGGACGTGAACACTGAAGCTTTCTTT | CASSRRDRDVNTEAFF
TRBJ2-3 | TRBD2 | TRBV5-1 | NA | TGCGCCAGCAGCTTGGTGGGTGGGAGGGCCGATACGCAGTATTTT | CASSLVGGRADTQYF
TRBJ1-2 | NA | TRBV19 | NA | TGTGCCAGTAGTATATCTAAGCAAAACTATGGCTACACCTTC | CASSISKQNYGYTF
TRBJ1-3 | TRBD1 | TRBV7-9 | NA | TGTGCCAGCAGCAGACAGGGCTCGGGAGACACCATATATTTT | CASSRQGSGDTIYF
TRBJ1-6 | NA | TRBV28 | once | TGTGCCAGCAGTTTATTCCAGGGATTTTCACCCCTCCACTTT | CASSLFQGFSPLHF
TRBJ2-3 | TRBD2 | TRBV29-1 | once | TGCAGCGTGTCTCGGGGGGGAGTAGATACGCAGTATTTT | CSVSRGGVDTQYF
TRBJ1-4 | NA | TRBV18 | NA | TGTGCCACTGGAGGAGGCAGGGGTAATGAAAAACTGTTTTTT | CATGGGRGNEKLFF
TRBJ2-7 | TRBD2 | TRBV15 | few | TGTGCCACCAGCTCCGACTGGGGCGGGAGTAGGTCCTACGAGCAGTACTTC | CATSSDWGGSRSYEQYF
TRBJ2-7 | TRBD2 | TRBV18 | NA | TGTGCCAGCTCACCTATCACCGGGACTAGCGCACCCGAGCAGTACTTC | CASSPITGTSAPEQYF